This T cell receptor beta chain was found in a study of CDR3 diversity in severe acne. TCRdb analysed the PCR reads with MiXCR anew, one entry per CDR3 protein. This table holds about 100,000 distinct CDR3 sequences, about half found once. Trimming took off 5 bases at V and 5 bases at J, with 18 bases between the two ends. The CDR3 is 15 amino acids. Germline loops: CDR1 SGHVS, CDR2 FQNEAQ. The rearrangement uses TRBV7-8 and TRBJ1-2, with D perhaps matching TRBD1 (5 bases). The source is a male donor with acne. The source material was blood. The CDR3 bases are TGTGCCAGCAGCCCCTCGTTGGGAGGGGAGTATGGCTACACCTTC. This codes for CASSPSLGGEYGYTF.